The clone carrying this T cell receptor beta chain was detected only a few times. Its antigen is not known. The source of the sample is a study of blood T cells in healthy people across ages. Findings and limits, study-wide: The fall in TCR beta diversity per million T cells was roughly linear with age.

V shed 6 bases and J 0 bases; nucleotides not matched to a gene: 4. CDR3 length equals 15 residues. The authors ran a second PCR of about 7 to 12 cycles using a sample-barcoded 5' primer and a J-beta primer mix. MiXCR, run by TCRdb on the 5' RACE reads, gives a single entry per CDR3 protein. This sample yields more than 650,000 distinct CDR3 sequences, of which 22% are seen a single time; under 25% belongs to the top ten. The sequence derives from a man aged 65 to 85 in good health. This chain links TRBV12-3 or TRBV12-4 with TRBJ2-5, with 10 bases aligning to TRBD2. Source material: blood. CDR3 region: CASRRTSGNQETQYF. DNA for the CDR3: TGTGCCAGCAGAAGGACTAGCGGAAACCAAGAGACCCAGTACTTC.